The source of this TCR beta chain is a study of blood T cell repertoires in COVID-19. Study background: Samples came from the United States, Italy and Spain, spanning acute and convalescent COVID-19. T cells, B-cell-depleted T cells, or PBMCs supplied cDNA or gDNA.

V lost 2 bases, J lost 2 bases, and 6 bases stayed unmatched. CDR3 length: 16 amino acids. From germline, CDR1 is LNHNV and CDR2 YYDKDF (reference sequence). In the authors' methods: Quantification of nucleated cells was approximated via reference gene primer amplification. Sequencing was performed with immunoSEQ multiplex PCR; in TCRdb, only in-frame clones are kept and a portion is missing. Clone size and V and J calls were adopted from that table, with D and trimming inferred from the DNA. This table holds under 250,000 clones, around four fifths found once. This clone was counted only a few times.

The chain recombines TRBV15 with TRBJ2-3; TRBD1 matches 8 bases. The TCR was taken from a man between 35 and 55 years old with acute or convalescent COVID-19. Sequences were obtained from peripheral blood. The CDR3 region has the DNA TGTGCCACCAGCAGATCGACAGGGGCCCCCACAGATACGCAGTATTTT. Its protein product is CATSRSTGAPTDTQYF.